Following are 9 T cell receptor beta chains from one sample sequenced in a study of CD8 T cells in Susac syndrome. Random hexamers were used to reverse transcribe an amount of roughly 0.45 to 1 ug RNA. From the immunoSEQ multiplex PCR reads, TCRdb called clonotypes with MiXCR, one entry per CDR3 protein. The table records 400,000 to 550,000 distinct CDR3 sequences, roughly 85% of them present only once. Sequences were obtained from CD8+ T cells from PBMCs. The source of these receptors is a human donor with multiple sclerosis.

The chain has TRBV25-1 and TRBJ1-1, with TRBD1 matching 9 bases. Germline V gene lookup returns CDR1 MGHDK and CDR2 SYGVNS. With V trimmed by 2 bases and J by 2 bases, 3 bases remained unmatched. This CDR3 has 15 amino acids. The CDR3 coding sequence is TGTGCCAGCAGTGAACTGGGACAGGGCAACACTGAAGCTTTCTTT. It is translated as CASSELGQGNTEAFF.

The chain employs TRBV12-3 or TRBV12-4 and TRBJ2-5; tentatively, D is TRBD2 (6 bases). The length of the CDR3 is 16 residues. Trimming shortened V by 3 bases and J by 1 base, and 15 bases separated the two germline ends. CDR3 in DNA: TGTGCCAGCAGTTTTGACCTTAGCGGAACCCAAGAGACCCAGTACTTC. Residues: CASSFDLSGTQETQYF.

V gene TRBV30 combines with J gene TRBJ2-2; D possibly corresponds to TRBD1 (6 bases). V lost 8 bases, J lost 7 bases, and 17 bases lay in between. Germline V gene lookup returns CDR1 GTSNPN and CDR2 SVGIG (reference sequence). This CDR3 comprises 13 residues. CDR3 residues: CAAVQGDGGELFF. The CDR3 bases are TGTGCCGCGGTACAGGGTGACGGCGGGGAGCTGTTTTTT.

This clonotype appeared a single time. The chain carries TRBV19 and TRBJ1-1; D remains ambiguous. CDR1 and CDR2 from the germline V gene are LNHDA and SQIVND (reference sequence). The CDR3 spans 12 residues. Trimming left V 7 bases short and J 3 bases short, with 9 bases between. The CDR3 region is CASTWGDTEAFF. For the CDR3, the DNA is TGTGCCAGTACCTGGGGAGACACTGAAGCTTTCTTT.

There are a few counts of this clonotype. J is TRBJ1-2 and V is TRBV30; D is undetermined. V was trimmed by 1 base and J by 3 bases, leaving 6 bases between them. The CDR3 loop spans 12 amino acids. Germline-derived CDR1 and CDR2 are GTSNPN and SVGIG (reference sequence). In DNA form, the CDR3 reads TGTGCCTGGAGTGGGCGGGACTATGGCTACACCTTC. As protein: CAWSGRDYGYTF.

The chain links TRBV27 to TRBJ2-6; 8 nucleotides align to TRBD1. V gave up 3 bases and J gave up 13 bases; unmatched junction bases: 8. Germline V gene lookup returns CDR1 MNHEY and CDR2 SMNVEV (reference sequence). This CDR3 region has 14 residues. CDR3 coding DNA: TGTGCCAGCAGTTTGCCGGACAGGGCGAAAGTCCTGACTTTC. Translated, it gives CASSLPDRAKVLTF.

This rearrangement joins TRBV28 to TRBJ1-2; TRBD1 matches 9 bases. Germline CDR1 MDHEN, CDR2 SYDVKM. The CDR3 has 15 amino acids. J lost 6 bases, V lost 3 bases, and 8 bases had no gene match. The CDR3 loop is CASSLGTGPQDGYTF. CDR3 coding DNA: TGTGCCAGCAGTTTGGGGACAGGGCCCCAAGATGGCTACACCTTC.

The chain uses TRBV3-1 and TRBJ2-2; the D gene is possibly TRBD2 (5 bases). Germline CDR1 is LGHDT and CDR2 is YNNKEL (reference sequence). The CDR3 consists of 15 residues. Trimming took 3 bases from V and 6 from J, leaving 14 bases between them. The CDR3, as DNA: TGTGCCAGCAGCCACCCCTTAGCGTCGCCCGGGGAGCTGTTTTTT. As protein: CASSHPLASPGELFF.

The chain recombines TRBV27 with TRBJ2-5, with 7 bases fitting TRBD1. Germline V gives CDR1 MNHEY, CDR2 SMNVEV (reference sequence). V was pared by 1 base and J by 5 bases, with 4 bases of the junction left unmatched. This CDR3 region has 14 residues. The DNA for the CDR3 is TGTGCCAGCAGTTTATTGGGGACAGTGGAGACCCAGTACTTC. This sequence encodes CASSLLGTVETQYF.